This TCR beta chain was found in a study of OX40 agonist ivuxolimab in advanced cancers. Study background: An agonistic human IgG2 monoclonal antibody against OX40 (CD134) was given. Prior anti-PD-1, anti-PD-L1 or anti-CTLA-4 therapy was allowed; 30% to 40% had some. Findings and limits, study-wide: CD4+ and CD8+ blood T cells expanded clonally by week 6 at 0.1 to 3.0 mg/kg. Among the least clonally expanded were partial responders at 0.1-3.0 mg/kg.

With V trimmed by 4 bases and J by 3 bases, 15 bases remained unmatched. Germline V gene lookup returns CDR1 LGHNA and CDR2 YNFKEQ. There are 17 residues in the CDR3. This clone was observed a single time. Its antigen is as yet unknown. TCRdb's table, derived via immunoSEQ multiplex PCR, lists solely in-frame clones and lacks some. Of tens of thousands of clones listed, over 65% are singletons. The chain uses TRBV4-2 and TRBJ2-7; 7 bases fit TRBD1. This sequence was found in an adult with an advanced solid tumor such as melanoma, head and neck, liver or kidney cancer. Source: CD4+ or CD8+ T cells sorted from blood, taken in a trial of the OX40 agonist ivuxolimab. The CDR3 nucleotides read TGTGCCAGCAGCCGAGATCTCTACGGGACAGTAGACTACGAGCAGTACTTC. Translating gives CASSRDLYGTVDYEQYF.